The entry that follows covers one T cell receptor (beta chain) sequence. These data belong to a study of blood T cell repertoires in COVID-19. Assay used: immunoSEQ multiplex PCR; TCRdb lists only in-frame clones, some missing. In the table there are almost 250,000 clones, approximately 86% of which are singletons. Germline V CDR1 and CDR2: SGDLS, YYNGEE. The CDR3 sequence is 15 residues long. J was trimmed by 3 bases and V by 4 bases; bases with no gene match: 4. The sequence was collected from an older woman who had recovered from COVID-19. Sequenced material: peripheral blood. The chain recombines TRBV9 with TRBJ2-2; 9 bases agree with TRBD1. The CDR3 DNA reads TGTGCCAGCAGCCGGGACAGGGCCTACACCGGGGAGCTGTTTTTT. Translating it yields CASSRDRAYTGELFF.